These T cell receptor beta chains were read from a single sample in a study of blood T cells in healthy people across ages. TCRdb reprocessed the 5' RACE reads via MiXCR and lists one record per CDR3 protein. The sample carries approximately 2,000,000 distinct CDR3 sequences, about two fifths recorded once. Sequencing was done on a sample of blood. These receptors were taken from a human donor in good health. CDR3s include the opening cysteine and the closing phenylalanine or tryptophan. The order of the fields is V gene, clone size, J gene, D gene, CDR3 DNA, CDR3 protein. A D gene is named only where the DNA matches it firmly. Rows may omit the clone size; those that give it use once, few, many or a size class.

v_call: TRBV15
clone_size: .
j_call: TRBJ2-5
d_call: .
cdr3_nt: TGTGCCACCAGCAGAGAGGGGGGCCACCAAGAGACCCAGTACTTC
cdr3_aa: CATSREGGHQETQYF

v_call: TRBV6-1
clone_size: many
j_call: TRBJ2-4
d_call: TRBD2
cdr3_nt: TGTGCCAGCAGTGAACGGGGGGGCAAAAACATTCAGTACTTC
cdr3_aa: CASSERGGKNIQYF

v_call: TRBV6-2/TRBV6-3
clone_size: few
j_call: TRBJ1-2
d_call: .
cdr3_nt: TGTGCCAGCAGTTGCGATGGATTGGACATAAAGAACACCTTC
cdr3_aa: CASSCDGLDIKNTF

v_call: TRBV4-3
clone_size: few
j_call: TRBJ2-7
d_call: .
cdr3_nt: TGCGCCAGCAGCCAAGATGTGCGGGACAGCGGCTACGAGCAGTACTTC
cdr3_aa: CASSQDVRDSGYEQYF

v_call: TRBV7-9
clone_size: .
j_call: TRBJ2-1
d_call: .
cdr3_nt: TGTGCCAGCAGCTTACAGGCGGGGTTCTACAATGAGCAGTTCTTC
cdr3_aa: CASSLQAGFYNEQFF

v_call: TRBV19
clone_size: .
j_call: TRBJ2-3
d_call: TRBD1
cdr3_nt: TGTGCCAGTAGTGCCCCCGGGACAGGGGGAATTATCGGCACAGATACGCAGTATTTT
cdr3_aa: CASSAPGTGGIIGTDTQYF

v_call: TRBV6-2/TRBV6-3
clone_size: .
j_call: TRBJ2-1
d_call: .
cdr3_nt: TGTGCCAGCAGTTACGCGCCGAGACGGGGCTACAATGAGCAGTTCTTC
cdr3_aa: CASSYAPRRGYNEQFF

v_call: TRBV11-2
clone_size: .
j_call: TRBJ2-3
d_call: TRBD2
cdr3_nt: TGTGCCAGCAGCGAGTTAGCGGGGGGGTCCACAGATACGCAGTATTTT
cdr3_aa: CASSELAGGSTDTQYF

v_call: TRBV3-1
clone_size: few
j_call: TRBJ1-2
d_call: TRBD1
cdr3_nt: TGTGCCAGCAGCCAAGTCTCCAACAGGGGGGGGAATGGCTACACCTTC
cdr3_aa: CASSQVSNRGGNGYTF

v_call: TRBV9
clone_size: .
j_call: TRBJ2-7
d_call: .
cdr3_nt: TGTGCCAGCAGCGTAAAGGCGACAGAGAACTACGAGCAGTACTTC
cdr3_aa: CASSVKATENYEQYF

v_call: TRBV5-1
clone_size: .
j_call: TRBJ2-7
d_call: .
cdr3_nt: TGCGCCGGCAGCTTGTCCAGGGCCTACGAGCAGTACTTC
cdr3_aa: CAGSLSRAYEQYF

v_call: TRBV4-1
clone_size: .
j_call: TRBJ1-5
d_call: .
cdr3_nt: TGCGCCAGCAGTTATGGAGAGATCAATCAGCCCCAGCATTTT
cdr3_aa: CASSYGEINQPQHF

v_call: TRBV7-3
clone_size: .
j_call: TRBJ2-3
d_call: TRBD1
cdr3_nt: TGCGCCAGCAGCTTGGACAGGTCGCGCACAGATACGCAGTATTTT
cdr3_aa: CASSLDRSRTDTQYF

v_call: TRBV11-2
clone_size: .
j_call: TRBJ2-7
d_call: TRBD2
cdr3_nt: TGTGCCAGCAGCTTAGATTGGGGGGGGACGATTACCTACGAGCAGTACTTC
cdr3_aa: CASSLDWGGTITYEQYF

v_call: TRBV6-4
clone_size: few
j_call: TRBJ2-3
d_call: .
cdr3_nt: TGTGCCAGCAGCATGGCAGGAATGAGCACAGATACGCAGTATTTT
cdr3_aa: CASSMAGMSTDTQYF

v_call: TRBV4-3
clone_size: .
j_call: TRBJ1-6
d_call: .
cdr3_nt: TGCGCCAGCAGTACACAGGGAAGAGATAATTCACCCCTCCACTTT
cdr3_aa: CASSTQGRDNSPLHF

v_call: TRBV4-3
clone_size: few
j_call: TRBJ1-2
d_call: .
cdr3_nt: TGCGCCAGCAGCCAAGATAGGACGGTATATGGCTACACCTTC
cdr3_aa: CASSQDRTVYGYTF

v_call: TRBV7-2
clone_size: few
j_call: TRBJ2-3
d_call: .
cdr3_nt: TGTGCCAGCAGCTTAGTTGGAGATACTAGCACAGATACGCAGTATTTT
cdr3_aa: CASSLVGDTSTDTQYF

v_call: TRBV7-2
clone_size: .
j_call: TRBJ2-7
d_call: .
cdr3_nt: TGTGTCAGCAGCTTAGCAGGCGCAAAAAGTACCTACGAGCAGTACTTC
cdr3_aa: CVSSLAGAKSTYEQYF

v_call: TRBV21-1
clone_size: few
j_call: TRBJ2-7
d_call: .
cdr3_nt: TGTGCCAGCAGCAAAGAGAACAGGGAGTCTTACGAGCAGTACTTC
cdr3_aa: CASSKENRESYEQYF

v_call: TRBV7-2
clone_size: many
j_call: TRBJ1-1
d_call: .
cdr3_nt: TGTGCCAGCAGCTTAAGGGGCACTGAAGCTTTCTTT
cdr3_aa: CASSLRGTEAFF

v_call: TRBV25-1
clone_size: .
j_call: TRBJ2-1
d_call: .
cdr3_nt: TGTGCCTGCAGTGGTGACAGTACCCAGTTCTTC
cdr3_aa: CACSGDSTQFF

v_call: TRBV11-2
clone_size: few
j_call: TRBJ2-2
d_call: .
cdr3_nt: TGTGCCAGCAGCTTAGACAGAGGGGTGCTGTTTTTT
cdr3_aa: CASSLDRGVLFF

v_call: TRBV7-9
clone_size: few
j_call: TRBJ2-5
d_call: .
cdr3_nt: TGTGCCAGCAGCTTACATCAGGGCCAAGAGACCCAGTACTTC
cdr3_aa: CASSLHQGQETQYF

v_call: TRBV29-1
clone_size: .
j_call: TRBJ2-7
d_call: .
cdr3_nt: TGCAGCGTCGGCGAAACAGGGACCCCCTACGAGCAGTACTTC
cdr3_aa: CSVGETGTPYEQYF

v_call: TRBV27
clone_size: few
j_call: TRBJ2-6
d_call: TRBD2
cdr3_nt: TGTGCCAGCAGTTTTCGTCTCAGGGACTACTCTGGGGCCAACGTCCTGACTTTC
cdr3_aa: CASSFRLRDYSGANVLTF

v_call: TRBV13
clone_size: .
j_call: TRBJ2-1
d_call: .
cdr3_nt: TGTGCCAGCAGCTCACCCGGGACGGTTACCTACAATGAGCAGTTCTTC
cdr3_aa: CASSSPGTVTYNEQFF

v_call: TRBV3-1
clone_size: .
j_call: TRBJ1-5
d_call: .
cdr3_nt: TGTGCCAGCAGCCAAGGTGGTCAGGGTATCCAGCCCCAGCATTTT
cdr3_aa: CASSQGGQGIQPQHF

v_call: TRBV15
clone_size: few
j_call: TRBJ2-3
d_call: TRBD2
cdr3_nt: TGTGCCACCAGCAGAGAAGGACTAGCGGGCACAGATACGCAGTATTTT
cdr3_aa: CATSREGLAGTDTQYF

v_call: TRBV6-5
clone_size: .
j_call: TRBJ2-7
d_call: .
cdr3_nt: TGTGCCAGCAGTAGGGGGACATCGCCCCACGAGCAGTACTTC
cdr3_aa: CASSRGTSPHEQYF

v_call: TRBV20-1
clone_size: .
j_call: TRBJ2-1
d_call: .
cdr3_nt: TGCAGTGTTAGCTTGGGGGATGAGCAGTTCTTC
cdr3_aa: CSVSLGDEQFF

v_call: TRBV29-1
clone_size: few
j_call: TRBJ2-5
d_call: TRBD2
cdr3_nt: TGCAGCGTTGGCCTAGCGGGGGGGCGTCTACAAGAGACCCAGTACTTC
cdr3_aa: CSVGLAGGRLQETQYF

v_call: TRBV11-3
clone_size: .
j_call: TRBJ2-7
d_call: .
cdr3_nt: TGTGCCAGCAGCGAAATTGCCTGGGTAAATACTCCATTTTACGAGCAGTACTTC
cdr3_aa: CASSEIAWVNTPFYEQYF

v_call: TRBV25-1
clone_size: .
j_call: TRBJ2-1
d_call: .
cdr3_nt: TGTGCCAGCAGCGGCATGGGGGTCTACAATGAGCAGTTCTTC
cdr3_aa: CASSGMGVYNEQFF

v_call: TRBV10-3
clone_size: few
j_call: TRBJ2-3
d_call: TRBD2
cdr3_nt: TGTGCCATCAGTTTGGGGGGGATCACAGATACGCAGTATTTT
cdr3_aa: CAISLGGITDTQYF

v_call: TRBV9
clone_size: few
j_call: TRBJ2-1
d_call: .
cdr3_nt: TGTGCCAGCAGCGTTTGGGCAGGGATATACAATGAGCAGTTCTTC
cdr3_aa: CASSVWAGIYNEQFF

v_call: TRBV9
clone_size: .
j_call: TRBJ2-5
d_call: .
cdr3_nt: TGTGCCAGCAGCGCCGACCGGATAAAAACCGGGGAGACCCAGTACTTC
cdr3_aa: CASSADRIKTGETQYF

v_call: TRBV5-1
clone_size: few
j_call: TRBJ2-7
d_call: .
cdr3_nt: TGCGCCAGCAGCTTGGGGCCCTCCCAGGGGTTGTACGAGCAGTACTTC
cdr3_aa: CASSLGPSQGLYEQYF

v_call: TRBV7-2
clone_size: few
j_call: TRBJ2-4
d_call: .
cdr3_nt: TGTGCCAGCAGCGAGGACTCCCCGCTAGCCAAAAACATTCAGTACTTC
cdr3_aa: CASSEDSPLAKNIQYF

v_call: TRBV4-3
clone_size: .
j_call: TRBJ1-2
d_call: .
cdr3_nt: TGCGCCAGCAGCCAGGAGCGGGCGATCTATGGCTACACCTTC
cdr3_aa: CASSQERAIYGYTF